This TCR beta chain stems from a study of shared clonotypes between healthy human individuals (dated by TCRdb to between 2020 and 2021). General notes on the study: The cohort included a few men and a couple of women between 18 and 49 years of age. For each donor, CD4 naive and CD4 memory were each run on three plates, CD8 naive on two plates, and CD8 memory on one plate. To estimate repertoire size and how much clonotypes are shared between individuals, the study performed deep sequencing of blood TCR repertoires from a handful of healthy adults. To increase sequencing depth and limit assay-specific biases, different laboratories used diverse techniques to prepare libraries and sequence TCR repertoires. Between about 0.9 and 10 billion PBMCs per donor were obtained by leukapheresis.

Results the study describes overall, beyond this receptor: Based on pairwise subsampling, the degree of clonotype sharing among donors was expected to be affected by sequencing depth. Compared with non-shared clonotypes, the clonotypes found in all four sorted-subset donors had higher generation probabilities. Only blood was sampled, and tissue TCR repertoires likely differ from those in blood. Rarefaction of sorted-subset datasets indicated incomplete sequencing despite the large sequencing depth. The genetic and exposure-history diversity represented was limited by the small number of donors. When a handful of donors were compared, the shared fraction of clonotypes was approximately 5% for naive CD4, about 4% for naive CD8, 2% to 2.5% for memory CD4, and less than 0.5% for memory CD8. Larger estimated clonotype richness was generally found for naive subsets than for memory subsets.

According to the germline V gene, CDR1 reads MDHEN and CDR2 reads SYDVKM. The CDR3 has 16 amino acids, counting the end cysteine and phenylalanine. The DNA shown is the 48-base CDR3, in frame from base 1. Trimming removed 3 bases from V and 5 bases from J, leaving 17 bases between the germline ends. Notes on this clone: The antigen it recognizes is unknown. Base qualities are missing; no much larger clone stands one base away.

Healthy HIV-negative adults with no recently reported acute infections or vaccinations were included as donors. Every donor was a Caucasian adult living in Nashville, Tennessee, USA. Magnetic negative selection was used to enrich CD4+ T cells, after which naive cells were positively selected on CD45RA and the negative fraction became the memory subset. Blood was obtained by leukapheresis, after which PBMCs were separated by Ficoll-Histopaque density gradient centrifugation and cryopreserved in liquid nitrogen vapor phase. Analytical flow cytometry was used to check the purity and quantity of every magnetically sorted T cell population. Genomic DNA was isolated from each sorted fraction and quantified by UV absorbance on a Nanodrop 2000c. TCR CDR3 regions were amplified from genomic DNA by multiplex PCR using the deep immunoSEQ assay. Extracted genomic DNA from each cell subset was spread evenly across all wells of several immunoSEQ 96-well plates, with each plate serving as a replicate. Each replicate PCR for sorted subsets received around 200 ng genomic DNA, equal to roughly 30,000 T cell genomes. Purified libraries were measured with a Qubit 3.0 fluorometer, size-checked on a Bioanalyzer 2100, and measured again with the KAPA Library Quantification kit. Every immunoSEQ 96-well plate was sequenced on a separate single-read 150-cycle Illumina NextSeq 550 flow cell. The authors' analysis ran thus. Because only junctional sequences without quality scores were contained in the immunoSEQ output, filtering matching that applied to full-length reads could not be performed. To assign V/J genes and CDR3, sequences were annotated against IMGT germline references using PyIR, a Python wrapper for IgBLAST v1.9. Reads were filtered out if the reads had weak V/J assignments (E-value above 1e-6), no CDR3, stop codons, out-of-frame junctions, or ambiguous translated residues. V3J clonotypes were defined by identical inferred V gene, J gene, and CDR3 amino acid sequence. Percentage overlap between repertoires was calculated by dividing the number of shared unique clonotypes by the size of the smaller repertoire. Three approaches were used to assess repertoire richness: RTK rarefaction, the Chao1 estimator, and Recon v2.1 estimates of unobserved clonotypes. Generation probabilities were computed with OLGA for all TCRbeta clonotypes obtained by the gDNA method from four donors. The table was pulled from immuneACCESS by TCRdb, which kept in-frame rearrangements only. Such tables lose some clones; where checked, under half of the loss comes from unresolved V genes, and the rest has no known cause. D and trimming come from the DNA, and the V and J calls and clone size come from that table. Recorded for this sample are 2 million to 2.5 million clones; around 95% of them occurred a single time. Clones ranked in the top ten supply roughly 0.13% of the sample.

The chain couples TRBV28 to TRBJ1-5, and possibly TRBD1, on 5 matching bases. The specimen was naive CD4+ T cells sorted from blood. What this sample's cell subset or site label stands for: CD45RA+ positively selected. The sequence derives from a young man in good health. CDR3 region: CASSLGSVGGDQPQHF. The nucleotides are TGTGCCAGCAGTTTGGGGTCAGTCGGGGGGGATCAGCCCCAGCATTTT.